The entry that follows covers one T cell receptor beta chain sequence. Its antigen is undetermined. These data belong to a study of T-cell memory formation after mild COVID-19. General observations from the study: Memory cells collected pre-infection included some clones that later responded, suggesting cross-reactive memory joined.

The CDR3 spans 16 residues. J was trimmed by 4 bases and V by 5 bases; bases with no gene match: 6. The germline CDR1 and CDR2 sequences are MNHEY and SMNVEV (reference sequence). A 5'RACE reaction primed in the constant segment made cDNA libraries of TCR alpha and TCR beta, and these carried sample barcodes and UMIs. MiXCR, applied by TCRdb to the 5' RACE reads, yields one record per CDR3 protein. The sample lists approximately 250,000 distinct CDR3 sequences; roughly 15% were seen once. The sequence was collected from a man aged 18 to 30 who had mild COVID-19 (a few samples of this study predate the infection). Cell type and time point are not known. The sequenced material came from PBMCs or a T cell subset sorted from them (not recorded which). The chain is built from TRBV27 and TRBJ2-2; 11 bases align to TRBD1. Written as DNA, the CDR3 is TGTGCCAGCAGTCGCTTAGGGACAGGGGGCACCGGGGAGCTGTTTTTT. It yields the protein CASSRLGTGGTGELFF.